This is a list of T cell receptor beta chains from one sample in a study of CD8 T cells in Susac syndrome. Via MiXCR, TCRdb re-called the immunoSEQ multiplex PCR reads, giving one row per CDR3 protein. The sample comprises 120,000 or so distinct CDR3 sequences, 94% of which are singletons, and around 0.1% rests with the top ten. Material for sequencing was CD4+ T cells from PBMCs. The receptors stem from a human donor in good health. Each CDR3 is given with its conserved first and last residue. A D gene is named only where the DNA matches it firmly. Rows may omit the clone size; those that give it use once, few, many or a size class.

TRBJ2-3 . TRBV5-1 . CASSLEGQKGTQYF TGCGCCAGCAGCTTGGAAGGACAGAAAGGTACGCAGTATTTT
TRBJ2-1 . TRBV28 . CASRKSSQNEQFF TGTGCCAGCAGGAAAAGCAGCCAGAATGAGCAGTTCTTC
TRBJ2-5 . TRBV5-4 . CASSPDSYQETQYF TGTGCCAGCAGCCCGGACTCGTACCAAGAGACCCAGTACTTC
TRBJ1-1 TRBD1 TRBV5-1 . CASDAGQGTGTEAFF TGCGCCAGCGACGCTGGACAGGGGACGGGCACTGAAGCTTTCTTT
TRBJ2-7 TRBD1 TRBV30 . CAWSVGQTYEQYF TGTGCCTGGAGCGTGGGACAGACATACGAGCAGTACTTC
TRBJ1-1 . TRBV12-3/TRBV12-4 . CASSNRQNGEAFF TGTGCCAGCAGCAACAGACAGAACGGTGAAGCTTTCTTT
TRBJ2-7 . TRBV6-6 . CASSLDPDREQYF TGTGCCAGCAGCCTCGACCCCGACCGAGAGCAGTACTTC
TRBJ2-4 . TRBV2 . CASSELGQAKNIQYF TGTGCCAGCAGTGAACTGGGGCAAGCCAAAAACATTCAGTACTTC
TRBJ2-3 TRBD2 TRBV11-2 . CASSPSGIGADTQYF TGTGCCAGCAGCCCAAGCGGGATAGGCGCAGATACGCAGTATTTT
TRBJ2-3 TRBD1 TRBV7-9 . CASSFYQGAPTDTQYF TGTGCCAGCAGCTTTTACCAGGGGGCACCCACAGATACGCAGTATTTT
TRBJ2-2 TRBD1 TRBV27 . CASRSGQGVTGELFF TGTGCCAGCAGATCGGGACAGGGGGTAACCGGGGAGCTGTTTTTT
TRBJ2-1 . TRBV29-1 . CSVELGLSEQFF TGCAGCGTTGAATTGGGGTTGAGTGAGCAGTTCTTC
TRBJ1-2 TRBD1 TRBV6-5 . CASSYSGQGGYGYTF TGTGCCAGCAGTTATTCAGGACAGGGAGGCTATGGCTACACCTTC
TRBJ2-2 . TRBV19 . CASSSFRVPTGELFF TGTGCCAGTAGTTCCTTCCGGGTCCCCACCGGGGAGCTGTTTTTT
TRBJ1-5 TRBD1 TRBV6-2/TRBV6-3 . CASSGTVRNQPQHF TGTGCCAGCAGTGGGACAGTTCGCAATCAGCCCCAGCATTTT
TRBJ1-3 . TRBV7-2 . CASSLGLWKNTIYF TGTGCCAGCAGCTTAGGCCTCTGGAAAAACACCATATATTTT
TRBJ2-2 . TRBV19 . CASSNYRVGTGELFF TGTGCCAGTAGTAATTACAGGGTTGGCACCGGGGAGCTGTTTTTT
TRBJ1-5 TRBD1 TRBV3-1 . CASSPRQGLSNQPQHF TGTGCCAGCAGCCCCCGACAGGGTTTAAGCAATCAGCCCCAGCATTTT
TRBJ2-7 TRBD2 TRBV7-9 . CASSSQREGLNEQYF TGTGCCAGCAGCTCTCAGCGGGAGGGCCTCAACGAGCAGTACTTC
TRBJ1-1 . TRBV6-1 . CASSPSIGQKNTEAFF TGTGCCAGCAGTCCTTCTATCGGACAGAAGAACACTGAAGCTTTCTTT
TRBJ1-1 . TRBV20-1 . CSAPMAGRLNTEAFF TGCAGTGCCCCCATGGCAGGGAGACTGAACACTGAAGCTTTCTTT
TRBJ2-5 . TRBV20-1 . CSARVGAEWSGTQYF TGCAGTGCTAGAGTGGGAGCGGAGTGGAGCGGGACCCAGTACTTC
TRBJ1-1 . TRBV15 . CATSRDFGSGHLTEAFF TGTGCCACCAGCAGAGATTTCGGTAGTGGACATTTAACTGAAGCTTTCTTT
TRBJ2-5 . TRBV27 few CASSTAEETQYF TGTGCCAGCAGTACAGCGGAAGAGACCCAGTACTTC
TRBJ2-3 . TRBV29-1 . CSSNLGGQADTQYF TGCAGTAGTAATCTAGGGGGGCAAGCAGATACGCAGTATTTT
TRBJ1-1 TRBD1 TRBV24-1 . CATRSGQGNTEAFF TGTGCCACCAGGTCGGGACAGGGAAACACTGAAGCTTTCTTT
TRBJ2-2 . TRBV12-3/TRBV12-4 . CASRGLSSGELFF TGTGCCAGCAGGGGACTCTCCTCCGGGGAGCTGTTTTTT
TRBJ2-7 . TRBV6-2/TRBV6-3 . CASSYRDRSYEQYF TGTGCCAGCAGTTACAGGGATCGATCCTACGAGCAGTACTTC
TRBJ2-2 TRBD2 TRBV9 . CASTLAGGPVGELFF TGTGCCAGCACCCTAGCGGGAGGGCCGGTCGGGGAGCTGTTTTTT
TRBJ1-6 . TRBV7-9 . CASSEQDSPSSPLHF TGTGCCAGCAGCGAGCAGGATTCGCCTAGTTCACCCCTCCACTTT
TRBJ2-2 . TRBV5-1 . CASSLWQKNTGELFF TGCGCCAGCAGCTTGTGGCAGAAGAACACCGGGGAGCTGTTTTTT
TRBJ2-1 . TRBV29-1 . CTPGLVGGQFF TGCACCCCGGGGCTAGTGGGTGGGCAGTTCTTC
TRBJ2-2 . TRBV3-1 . CASSQRGKFTGELFF TGTGCCAGCAGCCAACGAGGGAAATTCACCGGGGAGCTGTTTTTT
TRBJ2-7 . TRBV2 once CASSEAWDDYEQYF TGTGCCAGCAGTGAAGCCTGGGACGACTACGAGCAGTACTTC
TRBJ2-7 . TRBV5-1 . CASSSRTDFYEQYF TGCGCCAGCAGCTCCCGGACAGATTTCTACGAGCAGTACTTC
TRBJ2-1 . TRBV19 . CASSTGIHNEQFF TGTGCCAGTAGTACGGGGATTCACAATGAGCAGTTCTTC
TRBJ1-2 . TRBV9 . CASSVAGDGYTF TGTGCCAGCAGCGTAGCGGGAGATGGCTACACCTTC
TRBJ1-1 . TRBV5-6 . CASSPLRQDLWGNTEAFF TGTGCCAGCAGCCCGTTAAGACAGGATTTATGGGGGAACACTGAAGCTTTCTTT
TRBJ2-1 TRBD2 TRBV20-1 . CSARDSGWWEGLGNEQFF TGCAGTGCTAGAGATTCGGGGTGGTGGGAGGGCCTTGGAAATGAGCAGTTCTTC
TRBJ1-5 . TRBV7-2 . CASSLIGGDQPQHF TGTGCCAGCAGCCTGATAGGGGGGGATCAGCCCCAGCATTTT
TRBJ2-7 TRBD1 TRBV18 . CASSSRTGVDYEQYF TGTGCCAGCTCATCGAGGACAGGGGTCGACTACGAGCAGTACTTC
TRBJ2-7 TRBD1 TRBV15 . CATGRETGVGLEQYF TGTGCCACCGGCAGAGAGACAGGGGTTGGGCTCGAGCAGTACTTC
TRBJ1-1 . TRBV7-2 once CASSYQGYTEAFF TGTGCCAGCAGCTATCAGGGGTACACTGAAGCTTTCTTT
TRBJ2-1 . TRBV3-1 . CASSQGRKGINEQFF TGTGCCAGCAGCCAAGGAAGGAAGGGGATCAATGAGCAGTTCTTC
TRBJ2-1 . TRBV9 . CASSVDAGGTGNEQFF TGTGCCAGCAGCGTAGATGCAGGGGGGACCGGCAATGAGCAGTTCTTC
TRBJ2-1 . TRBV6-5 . CASTNGYEQFF TGTGCCAGCACCAACGGTTATGAGCAGTTCTTC
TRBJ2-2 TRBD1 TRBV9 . CASTQGAGELFF TGTGCCAGCACCCAGGGGGCCGGGGAGCTGTTTTTT
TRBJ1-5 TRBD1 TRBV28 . CASSRDRGQPQHF TGTGCCAGCAGTCGGGACAGGGGTCAGCCCCAGCATTTT
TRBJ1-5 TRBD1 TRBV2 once CASTRGYTGVNQPQHF TGTGCCAGTACCCGCGGCTATACAGGGGTAAATCAGCCCCAGCATTTT
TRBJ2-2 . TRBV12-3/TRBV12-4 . CASSLRVGAGELFF TGTGCCAGCAGCCTTAGGGTCGGAGCCGGGGAGCTGTTTTTT